This T cell receptor beta chain was observed in a study of metastatic and nonmetastatic thyroid tumors. Looking at the study overall: Comparative analysis of repertoires was undertaken across blood and tumor or nodule tissue obtained from malignant and benign thyroid patients. General study results and limits: In both blood and tumor samples, TCR beta diversity was reported significantly higher for malignant than benign nodules.

Germline V gene data show CDR1 as MNHEY and CDR2 as SVGEGT. This CDR3 contains 14 residues. V was trimmed by 2 bases and J by 2 bases, leaving 9 bases between them. Among the patients, none had received any treatment before thyroid surgery. This clone was counted at least ten times. Its specificity is unknown. Using MiXCR, TCRdb re-called clones from the PCR reads. The sample lists over 20,000 clones, more than 20% seen once, with more than 10% in the top ten. The sequenced sample was tumor tissue. The chain uses TRBV6-2 or TRBV6-3 and TRBJ2-5; D is possibly TRBD2 (5 bases). This sequence was found in a male donor with papillary thyroid cancer or a benign thyroid nodule (not recorded which). Some clones in this sample may be carry-over from other donors' samples. The CDR3 nucleotides read TGTGCCAGCAGTTACGGACGGGGACAAGAGACCCAGTACTTC. It translates to CASSYGRGQETQYF.